This T cell receptor (beta chain) was sequenced for a study of blood T cell repertoires in COVID-19. Background on the study: T cells, B-cell-depleted T cells, or PBMCs supplied cDNA or gDNA.

The authors' processing: From reference gene primer amplification, estimates of nucleated cell counts were derived. Sequencing used immunoSEQ multiplex PCR; TCRdb keeps in-frame clones, though not all of them. V, J and clone size reflect that table, while D and trimming were determined from the DNA. The sample has some 120,000 clones, about nine tenths seen once. Input material: peripheral blood. The TCR originated in a human donor with active COVID-19. The donor label of this sample is uncertain.

The DNA for the CDR3 is TGCAGCGCGACAGGGGCTAACTCCTACGAGCAGTACTTC. Amino acid sequence: CSATGANSYEQYF. This chain joins TRBV29-1 and TRBJ2-7; 8 bases are shared with TRBD1. V gave up 7 bases and J gave up 0 bases; unmatched junction bases: 5. CDR1 is SQVTM, CDR2 ANQGSEA, per germline. CDR3 size: 13 residues.